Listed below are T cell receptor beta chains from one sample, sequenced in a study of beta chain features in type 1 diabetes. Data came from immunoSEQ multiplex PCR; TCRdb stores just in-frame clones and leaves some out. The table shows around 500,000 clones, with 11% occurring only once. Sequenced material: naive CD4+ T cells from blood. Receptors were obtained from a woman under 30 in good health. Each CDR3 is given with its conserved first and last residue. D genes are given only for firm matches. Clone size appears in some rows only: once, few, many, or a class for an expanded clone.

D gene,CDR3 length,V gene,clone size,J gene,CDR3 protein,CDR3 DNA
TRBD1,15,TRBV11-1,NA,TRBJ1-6,CASSLRGQHNSPLHF,TGTGCCAGCAGCTTAAGGGGACAGCATAATTCACCCCTCCACTTT
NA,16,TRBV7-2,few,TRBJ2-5,CASSLEWGARSGTQYF,TGTGCCAGCAGCTTAGAGTGGGGTGCACGTTCGGGGACCCAGTACTTC
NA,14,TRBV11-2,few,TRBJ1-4,CASRTGLDNEKLFF,TGTGCCAGCAGGACGGGACTTGATAATGAAAAACTGTTTTTT
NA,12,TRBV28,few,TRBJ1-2,CASRTTGYGYTF,TGTGCCAGCAGAACGACAGGCTATGGCTACACCTTC
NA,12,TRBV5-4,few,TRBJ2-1,CASSVPGGLQFF,TGTGCCAGCAGCGTCCCCGGGGGCCTGCAGTTCTTC
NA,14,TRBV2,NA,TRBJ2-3,CASSERSRADTQYF,TGTGCCAGCAGTGAACGCTCCAGGGCGGATACGCAGTATTTT
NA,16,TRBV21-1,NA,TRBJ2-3,CASSKVGGDRTDTQYF,TGTGCCAGCAGCAAAGTTGGCGGGGACCGCACAGATACGCAGTATTTT
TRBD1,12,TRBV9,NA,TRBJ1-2,CASIGTDYGYTF,TGTGCCAGCATTGGGACAGATTATGGCTACACCTTC
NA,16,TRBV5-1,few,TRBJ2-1,CASSLAWQGIYNEQFF,TGCGCCAGCAGCTTGGCCTGGCAGGGCATATACAATGAGCAGTTCTTC
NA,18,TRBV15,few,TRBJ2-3,CATSRDRLGGKDTDTQYF,TGTGCCACCAGCAGAGATCGTCTGGGAGGTAAAGACACAGATACGCAGTATTTT
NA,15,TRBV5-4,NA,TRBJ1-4,CASSLTGQLNEKLFF,TGTGCCAGCAGCCTTACGGGACAACTGAATGAAAAACTGTTTTTT
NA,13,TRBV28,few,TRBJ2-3,CASSPAGPDTQYF,TGTGCCAGCAGTCCCGCTGGCCCAGATACGCAGTATTTT
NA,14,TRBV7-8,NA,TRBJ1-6,CASRLWDDNSPLHF,TGTGCCAGCAGGCTGTGGGACGATAATTCACCCCTCCACTTT
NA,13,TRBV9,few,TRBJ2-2,CASSVGNTGELFF,TGTGCCAGCAGCGTTGGCAACACCGGGGAGCTGTTTTTT
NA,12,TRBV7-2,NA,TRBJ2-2,CASSYSVGELFF,TGTGCCAGCAGCTACAGTGTAGGGGAGCTGTTTTTT
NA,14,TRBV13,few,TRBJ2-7,CASSLIGGSYEQYF,TGTGCCAGCAGCTTAATAGGAGGCTCCTACGAGCAGTACTTC
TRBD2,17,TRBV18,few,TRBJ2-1,CASSPQALASSYNEQFF,TGTGCCAGCTCACCCCAGGCACTAGCGAGCTCCTACAATGAGCAGTTCTTC
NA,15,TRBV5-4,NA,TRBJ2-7,CASSTRTGSSYEQYF,TGTGCCAGCAGCACCAGGACTGGGAGCTCCTACGAGCAGTACTTC
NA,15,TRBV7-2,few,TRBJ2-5,CASSLVPARQETQYF,TGTGCCAGCAGCTTAGTTCCAGCCCGCCAAGAGACCCAGTACTTC
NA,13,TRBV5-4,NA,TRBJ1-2,CASSPGLNYGYTF,TGTGCCAGCAGCCCGGGTCTTAACTATGGCTACACCTTC
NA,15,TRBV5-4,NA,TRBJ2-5,CASSQLQDPLVAQYF,TGTGCCAGCAGCCAACTACAGGACCCGCTCGTGGCCCAGTACTTC
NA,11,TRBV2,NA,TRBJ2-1,CASSTGQEQFF,TGTGCCAGCTCGACGGGACAAGAGCAGTTCTTC
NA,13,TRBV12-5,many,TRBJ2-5,CASGTGYLETQYF,TGTGCTAGTGGCACAGGGTATTTGGAGACCCAGTACTTC
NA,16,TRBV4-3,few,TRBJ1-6,CASSQVPFSRGSPLHF,TGCGCCAGCAGCCAAGTTCCGTTCTCACGGGGTTCACCCCTCCACTTT
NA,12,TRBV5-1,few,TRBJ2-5,CASSWELETQYF,TGCGCCAGCAGCTGGGAATTGGAGACCCAGTACTTC
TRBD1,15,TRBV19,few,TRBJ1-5,CASSPLGQGNQPQHF,TGTGCCAGTAGTCCCCTCGGACAGGGTAATCAGCCCCAGCATTTT
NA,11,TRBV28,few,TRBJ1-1,CASGGNTEAFF,TGTGCCAGCGGAGGGAACACTGAAGCTTTCTTT
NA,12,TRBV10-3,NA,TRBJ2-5,CAISGGRETQYF,TGTGCCATCAGTGGAGGGCGGGAGACCCAGTACTTC